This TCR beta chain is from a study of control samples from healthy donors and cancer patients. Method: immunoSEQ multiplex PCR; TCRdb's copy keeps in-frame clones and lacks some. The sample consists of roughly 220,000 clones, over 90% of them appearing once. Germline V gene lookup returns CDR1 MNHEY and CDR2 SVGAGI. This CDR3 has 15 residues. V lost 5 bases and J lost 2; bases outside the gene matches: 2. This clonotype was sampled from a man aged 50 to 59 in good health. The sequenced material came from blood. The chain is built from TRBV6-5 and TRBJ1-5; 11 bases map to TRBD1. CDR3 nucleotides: TGTGCCAGCAGTAGGACAGGGGGCGGCAATCAGCCCCAGCATTTT. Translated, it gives CASSRTGGGNQPQHF.